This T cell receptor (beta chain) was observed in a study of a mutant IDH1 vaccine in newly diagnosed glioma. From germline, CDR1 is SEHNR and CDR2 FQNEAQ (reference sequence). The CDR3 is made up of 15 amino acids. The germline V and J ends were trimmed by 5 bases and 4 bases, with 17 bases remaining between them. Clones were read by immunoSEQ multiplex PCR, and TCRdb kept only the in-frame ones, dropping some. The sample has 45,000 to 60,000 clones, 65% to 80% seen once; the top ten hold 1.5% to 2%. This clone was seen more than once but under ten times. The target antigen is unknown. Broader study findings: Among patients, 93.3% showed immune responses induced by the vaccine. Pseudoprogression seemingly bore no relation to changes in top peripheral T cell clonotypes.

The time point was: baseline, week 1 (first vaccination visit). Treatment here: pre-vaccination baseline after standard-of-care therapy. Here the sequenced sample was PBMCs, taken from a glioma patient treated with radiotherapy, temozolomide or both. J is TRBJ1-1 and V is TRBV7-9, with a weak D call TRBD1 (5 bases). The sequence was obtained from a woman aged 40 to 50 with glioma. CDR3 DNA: TGTGCCAGCAGCCGCGCGCCGGGGGAGGCCACTGAAGCTTTCTTT. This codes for CASSRAPGEATEAFF.